This record covers a single TCR beta chain. This sample is part of a study of T cell responses to AZD1222 COVID-19 vaccine. There are 13 residues in the CDR3. With 4 bases removed from V and 1 base from J, the gap between germline ends came to 8 bases. In germline, CDR1 is SGHRS, CDR2 YFSETQ. Generated by immunoSEQ multiplex PCR, the TCRdb table keeps only in-frame clones and is missing some. This sample carries about 75,000 clones, about nine tenths of them seen once, and the ten largest clones take around 20%. The chain combines TRBV5-1 with TRBJ1-1, with TRBD1 as a possible D gene (6 bases). Specimen: peripheral blood, collected 28 days after the second AZD1222 dose. This TCR was sampled from an adult who received the AZD1222 COVID-19 vaccine. The chain's CDR3 is CASSPTGNTEAFF. CDR3 DNA sequence: TGCGCCAGCAGCCCGACAGGGAACACTGAAGCTTTCTTT.